Sequencing of this TCR beta chain was carried out in a study of PD-1 blockade in classical Hodgkin lymphoma. General study results and limits: No one has yet defined what causes the repertoire differences, which may be disease activity or prior therapy. Relapsed/refractory patients reportedly had lower baseline diversity than newly diagnosed patients. Later analyses included only patients treated at least 1 year post-ASCT. Lower baseline TCR diversity marked trial partial responders and progressors.

As concerns this clone: What it binds is unknown.

TCRdb's table, derived via immunoSEQ multiplex PCR, lists solely in-frame clones and lacks some. The sample gives roughly 14,000 clones, roughly 89% of which show up once; more than 25% is in the top ten. V was trimmed by 4 bases and J by 7 bases, leaving 8 bases between them. The CDR3 extends over 12 amino acids. Germline-derived CDR1 and CDR2 are KGHSH and LQKENI. After autologous stem cell transplantation all patients relapsed, and prior brentuximab vedotin exposure differed between cohorts. The sequence was obtained from a human donor with classical Hodgkin lymphoma. The specimen comprised peripheral blood mononuclear cells (PBMCs), sampled at baseline. V and J are TRBV18 and TRBJ1-5, with D hard to call. CDR3 sequence (DNA): TGTGCCAGCTCACGCCCCGGGCAGCCCCAGCATTTT. Its translation is CASSRPGQPQHF.